The sequence of this TCR beta chain was determined in a study of T cell repertoires in cytomegalovirus infection. Background on the study: HLA-B-restricted CMV epitopes that are well studied were used alongside recently identified HLA-C-restricted ones. Both CMV infection and a matching HLA type were indicated by public TCR beta signatures.

Study-level results: CMV-specific TCR beta clonotypes restricted by HLA-C were the ones dominating the ex vivo response.

A few counts support this clonotype. Its antigen is unknown. A single record per CDR3 protein comes from TCRdb applying MiXCR to the reads. The sample lists 110,000 or so distinct CDR3 sequences, about 33% occurring once. Germline V lookup: CDR1 MNHEY, CDR2 SMNVEV (reference sequence). Trimming removed 7 bases from V and 1 base from J, with 20 bases in between. The CDR3 has 16 residues. J is TRBJ2-7 and V is TRBV27; D might be TRBD2 (6 bases). This material consisted of CD8+ T cells from cultured PBMCs, taken from culture after CMV antigen stimulation. This TCR came from a human donor in good health (CMV status not recorded). Some clones in this sample may be carry-over from other donors' samples. DNA for the CDR3: TGTGCCAGCAAGAGCGGTAAGGCGGGGAGATCCTACGAGCAGTACTTC. It is translated as CASKSGKAGRSYEQYF.